This T cell receptor beta chain was identified in a study of CD8+CD57+ T cells in acquired aplastic anemia. Sequencing was done on patients that had shown CD8+CD57+ cell expansion by flow cytometry. Researchers used genomic DNA as the template to profile TCR beta VDJ and CDR3. TCRdb re-analysed the reads in MiXCR, keeping a single row per CDR3 protein. The sample lists around 200,000 distinct CDR3 sequences; approximately 48% were seen once. The germline gives CDR1 ENHRY, CDR2 SYGVKD. The ends were cut back, 2 bases at V and 3 bases at J, with 10 bases in the middle. The CDR3 spans 14 residues. Only a few counts were recorded for this clonotype.

The sample consisted of sorted CD4+, CD8+, or CD8+CD57+ T cells (not recorded which) from PBMCs. The rearrangement uses TRBV10-3 and TRBJ1-1, with TRBD1 as a possible D gene (5 bases). The TCR was taken from a human donor with aplastic anemia. CDR3 nucleotide sequence: TGTGCCATCAGTGAGGACCAGGGATACACTGAAGCTTTCTTT. Its protein product is CAISEDQGYTEAFF.